This T cell receptor (beta chain) was identified during a study of beta chain features in type 1 diabetes. About the study: The study examined about 100,000,000 sorted cells across all samples.

Germline CDR1 reads LNHDA; CDR2 reads SQIVND (reference sequence). This CDR3 contains 13 residues. Trimming removed 8 bases from V and 5 bases from J, with 14 bases in between. Reverse transcribing all isolated RNA meant expressed TCRB transcripts were sequenced. Clones were sequenced by immunoSEQ multiplex PCR, and TCRdb holds only the in-frame ones, with some missing. The sample holds some 700,000 clones, 13% seen once. Findings of the study overall: For cells with high TCR expression, cDNA sequencing could yield over-representation. Type 1 diabetes patients showed a moderate but significant shortening of TCRB CDR3s in all four CD4+ subsets.

Naive, central memory, regulatory and stem cell-like memory cells within the CD4+ compartment were sorted using CD45RO/CCR7/CD25/CD127/CD95/CD27. This clone came up many times. Its target is unknown. Sequenced material: naive CD4+ T cells from blood. The origin of this receptor is a man aged 18 to 30 with type 1 diabetes. This sequence joins TRBV19 and TRBJ2-3; D remains ambiguous. CDR3 DNA sequence: TGTGCCAGTTCTACCTCTCGAGTAGATACGCAGTATTTT. Amino acids: CASSTSRVDTQYF.